The 27 T cell receptor beta chains below come from one sample, sequenced in a study of shared clonotypes between healthy human individuals. Using immunoSEQ multiplex PCR, the repertoire was profiled, and TCRdb retains in-frame clones only, with some absent. The table shows about 1 million clones, with roughly 80% occurring only once. The sequenced sample was memory CD4+ T cells sorted from blood. Subset specified: CD45RA-negative fraction. These receptors originate from a young man in good health.

The chain employs TRBV28 and TRBJ2-1; D perhaps matches TRBD2 (5 bases). CDR1 and CDR2 from the germline V gene are MDHEN and SYDVKM. The CDR3 consists of 12 residues. Trimming removed 6 bases from V and 9 bases from J, with 12 bases in between. This CDR3 is CASSPRRGEQFF. The CDR3 DNA sequence: TGTGCCAGCAGCCCCCGTCGGGGTGAGCAGTTCTTC.

The chain has TRBV5-1 and TRBJ1-1; tentatively, D is TRBD1 (6 bases). V was shortened by 5 bases and J by 1 base, with 12 bases between the two germline ends. Germline V gene sequence: CDR1 SGHRS, CDR2 YFSETQ. The length of the CDR3 is 14 residues. CDR3: CASSWGASNTEAFF. The DNA for the CDR3 is TGCGCCAGCAGTTGGGGGGCGTCGAACACTGAAGCTTTCTTT.

The genes are TRBV7-2 and TRBJ2-7; D is undetermined. Trimming removed 1 base from V and 7 bases from J, with 5 bases in between. Germline V CDR1 and CDR2: SGHTA, FQGNSA. The CDR3 runs to 11 residues. The CDR3, as DNA: TGTGCCAGCAGCTTAGAATGGGAGCAGTACTTC. It specifies CASSLEWEQYF. The complete variable domain, with remaining parts taken from reference TRBV7-2 and TRBJ2-7, reads GAGVSQSPSNKVTEKGKDVELRCDPISGHTALYWYRQSLGQGLEFLIYFQGNSAPDKSGLPSDRFSAERTGGSVSTLTIQRTQQEDSAVYLCASSLEWEQYFGPGTRLTVT.

This rearrangement joins TRBV2 to TRBJ2-3; TRBD2 aligns across 11 bases. This CDR3 has 17 residues. The V segment lost 4 bases and the J segment 0 bases; nucleotides outside the gene matches: 6. Germline assignment: CDR1 SNHLY and CDR2 FYNNEI. The CDR3, as DNA: TGTGCCAGCAGTGTTGGGACTAGCGGTTCTAGCACAGATACGCAGTATTTT. Translating it yields CASSVGTSGSSTDTQYF.

This clone was seen a handful of times. The rearrangement joins TRBV28 to TRBJ2-7, with 10 nucleotides matching TRBD1. The germline CDR1 and CDR2 sequences are MDHEN and SYDVKM. This CDR3 has 14 amino acids. Trimming at V came to 6 bases and at J to 3 bases, leaving 5 bases not matched to a gene. CDR3 DNA: TGTGCCAGCAGGACGGGACAGGGGAGCTACGAGCAGTACTTC. Amino acid sequence: CASRTGQGSYEQYF.

The chain recombines TRBV7-8 with TRBJ2-1; 11 nucleotides line up with TRBD2. Germline V CDR1 and CDR2: SGHVS, FQNEAQ. V lost 8 bases to trimming and J lost 5 bases; unmatched junction nucleotides: 8. CDR3 length: 15 residues. The CDR3: CASRDLAGGNNEQFF. The CDR3 DNA reads TGTGCCAGCCGCGATCTAGCGGGGGGCAACAATGAGCAGTTCTTC.

The chain has TRBV9 and TRBJ1-4, with D perhaps matching TRBD1 (6 bases). This CDR3 comprises 14 residues. Trimming took 0 bases from V and 8 from J, leaving 11 bases between them. CDR1 and CDR2 from the germline V gene are SGDLS and YYNGEE. CDR3 loop: CASSVGGGREKLFF. In nucleotides, the CDR3 is TGTGCCAGCAGCGTAGGAGGGGGACGAGAAAAACTGTTTTTT.

This chain uses TRBV7-9 with TRBJ1-5; weak D call: TRBD1 (5 bases). V was cut by 2 bases and J by 6 bases, with 11 bases left in between. CDR3 length equals 14 residues. Germline values: CDR1 SEHNR, CDR2 FQNEAQ (reference sequence). In DNA, the CDR3 is TGTGCCAGCAGCTTAAAAGGGGACGGTCAGCCCCAGCATTTT. Translated, it gives CASSLKGDGQPQHF.

The chain has TRBV5-4 and TRBJ2-3; D gene uncertain. The CDR3 sequence is 16 residues long. The V gene lost 4 bases and the J gene lost 0 bases, with 15 bases spanning the gap. Germline CDR1 and CDR2: SGHNT and YYREEE (reference sequence). CDR3 region: CASSGTALFSTDTQYF. Written as DNA, the CDR3 is TGTGCCAGCAGCGGAACAGCTCTCTTTAGCACAGATACGCAGTATTTT.

J is TRBJ1-1 and V is TRBV30, with 8 bases matching TRBD1. The CDR3 length is 16 residues. Germline V CDR1 and CDR2: GTSNPN, SVGIG (reference sequence). V was clipped by 0 bases and J by 1 base; unmatched bases: 7. Written as DNA, the CDR3 is TGTGCCTGGAGTGTCTACCCCGGACAGGGGAACACTGAAGCTTTCTTT. Protein product: CAWSVYPGQGNTEAFF.

On this clone: Other DNA sequences in this specimen translate into the identical CDR3. The chain joins TRBV28 to TRBJ2-5, with unresolved D. V gave up 3 bases and J gave up 5 bases, with 7 bases separating them. Germline V gives CDR1 MDHEN, CDR2 SYDVKM. The CDR3 sequence is 12 residues long. In nucleotides, the CDR3 is TGTGCCAGCAGTTTGGGGTTGGAGACCCAGTACTTC. Translating gives CASSLGLETQYF.

The chain combines TRBV19 with TRBJ1-1; D call uncertain. Germline assignment: CDR1 LNHDA and CDR2 SQIVND (reference sequence). V was clipped by 5 bases and J by 11 bases, with 18 bases between them. This CDR3 is 13 amino acids long. This CDR3 is CASSVDSAVEAFF. The DNA for the CDR3 is TGTGCCAGTAGTGTCGACTCAGCGGTGGAGGCTTTCTTT.

In its sample, this clone was seen once. This chain connects TRBV18 to TRBJ2-4; a weak D match, TRBD1 (5 bases). The CDR3 extends over 15 amino acids. CDR1 is KGHSH, CDR2 LQKENI, per germline. Trimming took off 4 bases at V and 7 bases at J, with 17 bases between the two ends. The CDR3 reads CASSQDGASGNIQYF. The CDR3 nucleotides read TGTGCCAGCTCACAGGACGGAGCTTCAGGGAACATTCAGTACTTC.

The chain recombines TRBV30 with TRBJ2-1; no firm D call. The CDR3 is 13 residues long. Germline loops: CDR1 GTSNPN, CDR2 SVGIG (reference sequence). The germline V and J ends were trimmed by 0 bases and 8 bases, with 11 bases remaining between them. The CDR3 protein is CAWSVILAHEQFF. The CDR3 DNA reads as TGTGCCTGGAGTGTAATATTAGCCCATGAGCAGTTCTTC.

This chain uses TRBV5-6 with TRBJ1-5; the match to TRBD1 covers 7 bases. The CDR3 runs 16 residues. In germline, CDR1 is SGHDT, CDR2 YYEEEE. V trimming: 4 bases; J trimming: 8 bases; junction bases outside the gene matches: 15. CDR3 residues: CASSRRTGGNREPQHF. For the CDR3, the DNA is TGTGCCAGCAGCAGAAGGACAGGCGGAAACCGTGAGCCCCAGCATTTT.

J is TRBJ1-2 and V is TRBV7-2; D perhaps matches TRBD1 (6 bases). The CDR3 runs 14 residues. CDR1 and CDR2 (germline): SGHTA, FQGNSA. The ends were cut back, 5 bases at V and 5 bases at J, with 15 bases in the middle. The CDR3 region is CASSPPGQPYGYTF. The CDR3 nucleotides read TGTGCCAGCAGCCCTCCTGGACAGCCATATGGCTACACCTTC.

This sequence joins TRBV2 and TRBJ2-5; D gene unclear. This CDR3 region has 13 residues. Germline CDR1 SNHLY, CDR2 FYNNEI. Trimming shortened V by 6 bases and J by 4 bases, and 12 bases separated the two germline ends. CDR3 region: CASSADLGETQYF. The CDR3 nucleotides are TGTGCCAGCAGCGCGGATCTGGGAGAGACCCAGTACTTC.

The chain joins TRBV9 to TRBJ2-3; D gene uncertain. CDR3 size: 11 residues. Germline values: CDR1 SGDLS, CDR2 YYNGEE. Trimming took 4 bases from V and 6 from J, leaving 6 bases between them. The CDR3 reads CASSKLDTQYF. In DNA, the CDR3 is TGTGCCAGCAGCAAGTTGGATACGCAGTATTTT. The entire variable domain, with the rest obtained from reference TRBV9 and TRBJ2-3, is as follows: DSGVTQTPKHLITATGQRVTLRCSPRSGDLSVYWYQQSLDQGLQFLIQYYNGEERAKGNILERFSAQQFPDLHSELNLSSLELGDSALYFCASSKLDTQYFGPGTRLTVL.

The rearrangement uses TRBV27 and TRBJ2-2; 9 positions match TRBD1. CDR1 is MNHEY, CDR2 SMNVEV, per germline (reference sequence). The length of the CDR3 is 16 residues. V lost 7 bases and J lost 1; bases outside the gene matches: 7. The CDR3 region has the DNA TGTGCCAGCAAGGAGGGGACAGGGAGGAACACCGGGGAGCTGTTTTTT. Amino acid sequence: CASKEGTGRNTGELFF.

The chain combines TRBV18 with TRBJ2-2; the D gene is possibly TRBD2 (5 bases). V lost 11 bases and J 0 bases, leaving 13 bases between the germline ends. In germline, CDR1 is KGHSH, CDR2 LQKENI. The length of the CDR3 is 14 residues. The CDR3 loop is CAGDSAANTGELFF. In nucleotides, the CDR3 is TGTGCCGGGGATAGCGCCGCGAACACCGGGGAGCTGTTTTTT. Drawing the rest from reference TRBV18 and TRBJ2-2, the complete variable domain is NAGVMQNPRHLVRRRGQEARLRCSPMKGHSHVYWYRQLPEEGLKFMVYLQKENIIDESGMPKERFSAEFPKEGPSILRIQQVVRGDSAAYFCAGDSAANTGELFFGEGSRLTVL.

The chain employs TRBV5-1 and TRBJ2-7, with 12 bases fitting TRBD1. V shed 0 bases, J shed 4 bases, and the junction held 5 bases outside the gene matches. Germline V gene sequence: CDR1 SGHRS, CDR2 YFSETQ. CDR3 length: 16 amino acids. CDR3 sequence: CASSLEGTGGGYEQYF. For the CDR3, the DNA is TGCGCCAGCAGCTTGGAGGGGACAGGGGGCGGATACGAGCAGTACTTC.

This chain uses TRBV5-4 with TRBJ2-7, with D perhaps given as TRBD1 or TRBD2 (6 bases each). CDR3 length: 15 residues. The V gene's germline CDR1 is SGHNT and CDR2 YYREEE (reference sequence). V was cut by 4 bases and J by 2 bases, with 16 bases left in between. The CDR3, as DNA: TGTGCCAGCAGCCCCGTAGGGGGAGGCACCTACGAGCAGTACTTC. Amino acids: CASSPVGGGTYEQYF.

The J gene is TRBJ1-1, the V gene TRBV30; 9 nucleotides agree with TRBD1. The CDR3 has 14 residues. Per the germline V gene, CDR1 is GTSNPN and CDR2 is SVGIG (reference sequence). The J segment lost 1 base and the V segment lost 2 bases, leaving 2 bases of the junction unmatched. The CDR3 DNA reads as TGTGCCTGGAGTATGGGACAGGGGAACACTGAAGCTTTCTTT. It is translated as CAWSMGQGNTEAFF.

The chain has TRBV19 and TRBJ2-4; D is possibly TRBD1 (6 bases). V dropped 1 base and J dropped 1 base, with 8 bases sitting between them. This CDR3 has 15 amino acids. CDR1 is LNHDA, CDR2 SQIVND, per germline (reference sequence). The CDR3 loop reads CASSIGQGAKNIQYF. The CDR3 coding sequence is TGTGCCAGTAGTATAGGGCAGGGGGCCAAAAACATTCAGTACTTC.

The J gene is TRBJ2-2, the V gene TRBV9; D is unclear. The V gene lost 3 bases and the J gene lost 9 bases, with 12 bases spanning the gap. The germline CDR1 and CDR2 sequences are SGDLS and YYNGEE. The CDR3 is 13 amino acids. The CDR3 loop reads CASSGSPLRELFF. CDR3 DNA sequence: TGTGCCAGCAGCGGGTCACCTTTGCGGGAGCTGTTTTTT.

Comment on this clone: The same CDR3 arises from other DNA sequences in this sample as well. V is TRBV6-6 and J is TRBJ1-2; D is undetermined. The germline V and J ends were trimmed by 5 bases and 2 bases, with 9 bases remaining between them. Germline values: CDR1 MNHNY, CDR2 SVGAGI (reference sequence). The CDR3 consists of 13 residues. The DNA of the CDR3 is TGTGCCAGCAGTCTGGACTCGAACTATGGCTACACCTTC. As protein: CASSLDSNYGYTF.

This clone was seen only once. The CDR3 protein is CASSLVPGLSPLHF. In nucleotides, the CDR3 is TGTGCCAGCAGCTTAGTACCAGGGTTGTCACCCCTCCACTTT. The chain couples TRBV11-2 to TRBJ1-6; D is possibly TRBD1 (5 bases). Trimming shortened V by 1 base and J by 10 bases, and 11 bases separated the two germline ends. Germline assignment: CDR1 SGHAT and CDR2 FQNNGV. There are 14 residues in the CDR3.